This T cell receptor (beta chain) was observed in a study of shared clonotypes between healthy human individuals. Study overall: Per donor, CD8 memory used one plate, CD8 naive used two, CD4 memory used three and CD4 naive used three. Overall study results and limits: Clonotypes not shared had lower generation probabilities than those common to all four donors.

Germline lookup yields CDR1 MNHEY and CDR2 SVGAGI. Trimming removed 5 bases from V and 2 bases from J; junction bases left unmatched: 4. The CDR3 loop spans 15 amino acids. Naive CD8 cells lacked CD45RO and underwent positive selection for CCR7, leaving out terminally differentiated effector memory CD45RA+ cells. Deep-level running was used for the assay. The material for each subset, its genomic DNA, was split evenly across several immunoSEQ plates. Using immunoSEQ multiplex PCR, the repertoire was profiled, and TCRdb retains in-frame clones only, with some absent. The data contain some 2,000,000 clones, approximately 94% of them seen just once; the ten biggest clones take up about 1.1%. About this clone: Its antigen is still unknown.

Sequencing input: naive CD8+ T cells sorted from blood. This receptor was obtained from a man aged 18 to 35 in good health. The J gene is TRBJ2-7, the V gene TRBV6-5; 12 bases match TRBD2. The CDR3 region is CASSRTSGDPYEQYF. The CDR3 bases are TGTGCCAGCAGTCGGACTAGCGGGGACCCCTACGAGCAGTACTTC.